This T cell receptor (beta chain) derives from a study of control samples from healthy donors and cancer patients (dated by TCRdb to about 2020). The CDR3 sequence holds 15 residues, the cysteine and phenylalanine included. The retained sequence is limited to the CDR3, 45 bases, with the frame set at the first base. V is cut by 9 bases and J by 1 base, and the space between the germline ends is 18 bases. The germline V gene (reference sequence) gives CDR1 as LNHDA and CDR2 as SQIVND. Libraries were constructed by the immunoSEQ multiplex PCR assay. TCRdb's version of the immuneACCESS table is confined to in-frame rearrangements and falls short of the full clone set. An unresolved V gene accounts for under half of the shortfall where checked; the remainder is of unknown origin. The sample contains fewer than 120,000 clones, 88% of them found a single time. The ten largest clones add up to 3.5% to 4.5% of the sample.

About this clone: Its binding antigen is unknown. Base-call qualities are not available, and no considerably larger clone is one nucleotide away.

This clonotype was sampled from an older woman with lung cancer. Here the chain combines TRBV19 and TRBJ1-1; D gene: possibly TRBD1, on 6 matching bases. Specimen: PBMCs. In nucleotides, the sequence is TGTGCCAGCAGACTTCCGGGACAAGGGAACACTGAAGCTTTCTTT. This is translated as CASRLPGQGNTEAFF.